A single sample gave rise to the 15 T cell receptor beta chains below, sequenced in a study of blood T cell repertoires in COVID-19. Only in-frame clones appear in the TCRdb table, and some are missing; sequencing was by immunoSEQ multiplex PCR. The sample has about 360,000 clones; 88% are singletons. Sequenced: PBMCs or T cells enriched from blood (not recorded which). These receptor sequences come from a woman aged 35 to 49 with acute COVID-19.

This clone appeared once. V gene TRBV29-1 combines with J gene TRBJ2-3; TRBD1 agrees at 8 bases. Germline V gene lookup returns CDR1 SQVTM and CDR2 ANQGSEA. The CDR3 sequence is 14 residues long. V lost 2 bases and J lost 2; bases outside the gene matches: 3. CDR3 amino acids: CSVETGGTTDTQYF. DNA of the CDR3: TGCAGCGTTGAAACAGGGGGTACCACAGATACGCAGTATTTT.

The V gene is TRBV5-4, the J gene TRBJ1-6; 10 nucleotides align to TRBD1. Per the germline V gene, CDR1 is SGHNT and CDR2 is YYREEE (reference sequence). V lost 4 bases to trimming and J lost 4 bases; unmatched junction nucleotides: 11. This CDR3 comprises 18 residues. The CDR3 protein is CASSADRGPSHYNSPLHF. The CDR3 coding sequence is TGTGCCAGCAGCGCCGACAGGGGGCCGTCCCATTATAATTCACCCCTCCACTTT.

A remark on this clone: One junction end disagrees with the germline gene, perhaps due to a read error. The chain has TRBV29-1 and TRBJ1-1, with 7 bases fitting TRBD1. The CDR3 runs to 13 residues. Per germline, CDR1 SQVTM and CDR2 ANQGSEA. The CDR3 region is CSVEGGGPTEAFF. In DNA, the CDR3 is TGCAGCGTCGAAGGAGGGGGCCCCACTGAAGCTTTCTTT.

This chain links TRBV5-8 with TRBJ2-7, with D maybe TRBD1 (6 bases). Per the germline V gene, CDR1 is SGHTS and CDR2 is YDEGEE. CDR3 size: 15 residues. The ends were cut back, 1 base at V and 0 bases at J, with 11 bases in the middle. For the CDR3, the DNA is TGTGCCAGCAGCTTGAGCAGGGGAGCCTCCTACGAGCAGTACTTC. It encodes CASSLSRGASYEQYF.

About this clone: Within the sample, other DNA sequences also encode this same CDR3. V gene TRBV19 combines with J gene TRBJ1-1; D not certain. The germline V gene encodes CDR1 LNHDA and CDR2 SQIVND (reference sequence). V lost 0 bases, J lost 5 bases, and 7 bases lay in between. The CDR3 runs to 13 residues. Written as DNA, the CDR3 is TGTGCCAGTAGTATAGATCCGGGAACTGAAGCTTTCTTT. Translating it yields CASSIDPGTEAFF.

The chain is built from TRBV7-9 and TRBJ1-3; 8 nucleotides match TRBD1. Losses at the gene ends were 3 bases for V and 4 bases for J; bases not matched to a gene: 2. Germline V gives CDR1 SEHNR, CDR2 FQNEAQ (reference sequence). The CDR3 has 14 amino acids. DNA of the CDR3: TGTGCCAGCAGCTTTACAGGGGGAGGAAACACCATATATTTT. Translation: CASSFTGGGNTIYF.

The J gene is TRBJ1-2, the V gene TRBV30; no firm D call. Germline CDR1 reads GTSNPN; CDR2 reads SVGIG (reference sequence). The CDR3 sequence is 15 residues long. Trimming took off 2 bases at V and 5 bases at J, with 18 bases between the two ends. As DNA, the CDR3 is TGTGCCTGGAGTAAAGGGTTTGCGACTACTTATGGCTACACCTTC. Its protein product is CAWSKGFATTYGYTF.

This chain joins TRBV12-1 and TRBJ1-5. TRBV12-1 is described as a pseudogene. This CDR3 comprises 16 residues. The CDR3 region has the DNA TGTGCCAGCAGCTTTGTATTGGAGTATAGCAATCAGCCCCAGCATTTT. Encoded protein: CASSFVLEYSNQPQHF.

Here the CDR3 DNA reads TGTGCCAGTAGTATATCCCAGGGGAGAAGTCGCTACACCTTC. Residues: CASSISQGRSRYTF. This chain connects TRBV19 to TRBJ1-2; weak D call: TRBD1 (6 bases). Per germline, CDR1 LNHDA and CDR2 SQIVND (reference sequence). V was cut by 2 bases and J by 9 bases, with 16 bases left in between. The CDR3 is 14 amino acids.

The rearrangement joins TRBV6-5 to TRBJ2-2, with TRBD1 as a possible D gene (7 bases). The V end lost 6 bases, the J end lost 7 bases, and 15 bases lay between the germline ends. The CDR3 has 14 residues. Germline loops: CDR1 MNHEY, CDR2 SVGAGI. The CDR3 spells CASRGTGDFGELFF. The CDR3 DNA sequence: TGTGCCAGCAGGGGTACAGGGGACTTCGGGGAGCTGTTTTTT.

V is TRBV5-4 and J is TRBJ2-1; 7 nucleotides match TRBD1. V shed 5 bases and J 4 bases; nucleotides not matched to a gene: 9. The CDR3 totals 15 residues. Looked up from germline, CDR1 is SGHNT and CDR2 is YYREEE (reference sequence). The CDR3 spells CASRQQGKLYNEQFF. For the CDR3, the DNA is TGTGCCAGCAGGCAACAGGGGAAACTTTACAATGAGCAGTTCTTC.

The rearrangement joins TRBV7-2 to TRBJ1-2; 7 positions match TRBD1. The CDR3 is 16 residues long. Germline CDR1 is SGHTA and CDR2 is FQGNSA. Trimming removed 7 bases from V and 1 base from J; junction bases left unmatched: 12. CDR3 DNA sequence: TGTGCCAGCACCTCCGGGACAGCCATCCTTAACTATGGCTACACCTTC. This encodes CASTSGTAILNYGYTF.

The chain has TRBV6-5 and TRBJ1-2; 9 bases are shared with TRBD1. V dropped 7 bases and J dropped 8; count of bases not matched to a gene: 14. This CDR3 is built from 15 residues. Germline V CDR1 and CDR2: MNHEY, SVGAGI. CDR3 nucleotides: TGTGCCAGCAAACCTCCGTCGGACAGGGGATACGGCTACACCTTC. Amino acids: CASKPPSDRGYGYTF.

The chain joins TRBV25-1 to TRBJ2-2; D is unresolved. Germline V lookup: CDR1 MGHDK, CDR2 SYGVNS. This CDR3 is built from 14 residues. The V end lost 5 bases, the J end lost 1 base, and 8 bases lay between the germline ends. Here the CDR3 reads CASSLTGNTGELFF. The CDR3 coding sequence is TGTGCCAGCAGTTTGACGGGGAACACCGGGGAGCTGTTTTTT.

This clone was seen once. Here the CDR3 reads CASSPAGDTDTQYF. As DNA, the CDR3 is TGTGCCAGCTCACCCGCGGGGGACACAGATACGCAGTATTTT. V gene TRBV19 combines with J gene TRBJ2-3, with 7 bases fitting TRBD2. This CDR3 is built from 14 residues. The germline CDR1 and CDR2 sequences are LNHDA and SQIVND (reference sequence). The trim removed 9 bases at V and 2 bases at J, leaving 8 bases unmatched.